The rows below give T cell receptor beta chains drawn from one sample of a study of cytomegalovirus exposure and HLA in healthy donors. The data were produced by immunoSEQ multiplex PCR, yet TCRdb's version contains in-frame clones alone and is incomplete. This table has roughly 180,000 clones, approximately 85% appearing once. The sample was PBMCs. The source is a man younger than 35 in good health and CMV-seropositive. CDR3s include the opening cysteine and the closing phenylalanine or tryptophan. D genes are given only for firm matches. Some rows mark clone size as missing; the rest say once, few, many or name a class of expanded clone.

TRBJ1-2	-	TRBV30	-	CAWSVFTGYGYTF	TGTGCCTGGAGTGTTTTTACGGGCTATGGCTACACCTTC
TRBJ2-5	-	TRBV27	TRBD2	CASSLVRGARETQYF	TGTGCCAGCAGTTTGGTGCGGGGGGCACGGGAGACCCAGTACTTC
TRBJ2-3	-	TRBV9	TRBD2	CASSVWRGAPTDTQYF	TGTGCCAGCAGCGTATGGCGGGGGGCACCCACAGATACGCAGTATTTT
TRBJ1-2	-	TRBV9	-	CASSASDLYGYTF	TGTGCCAGCAGCGCAAGCGACCTCTATGGCTACACCTTC
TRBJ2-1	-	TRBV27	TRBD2	CASSLLLAGGNEQFF	TGTGCCAGCAGTTTATTACTAGCGGGGGGCAATGAGCAGTTCTTC
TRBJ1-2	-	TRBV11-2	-	CASSSHRDYAGYTF	TGTGCCAGCAGCTCTCACAGGGATTATGCTGGCTACACCTTC
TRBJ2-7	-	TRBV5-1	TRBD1	CASSLETGTGGGQQYF	TGCGCCAGCAGCTTGGAAACCGGGACAGGGGGCGGTCAGCAGTACTTC
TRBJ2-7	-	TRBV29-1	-	CSVGGSLLGNSYEQYF	TGCAGCGTTGGGGGCTCACTTTTGGGGAATTCCTACGAGCAGTACTTC
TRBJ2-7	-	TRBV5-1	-	CASSLDIREPYEQYF	TGCGCCAGCAGCTTAGACATCAGGGAACCCTACGAGCAGTACTTC
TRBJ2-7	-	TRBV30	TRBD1	CAWRTTGGGGYF	TGTGCCTGGAGGACGACAGGGGGCGGGGGCTACTTC
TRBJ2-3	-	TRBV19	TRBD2	CASSILAGTDTQYF	TGTGCCAGTAGTATTCTAGCGGGCACAGATACGCAGTATTTT
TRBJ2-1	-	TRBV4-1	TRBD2	CASSQPGLAGGPGDEQFF	TGCGCCAGCAGCCAGCCGGGACTAGCGGGGGGCCCAGGAGATGAGCAGTTCTTC
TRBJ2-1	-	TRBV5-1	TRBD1	CASSLEVGQGANEQFF	TGCGCCAGCAGCTTGGAGGTCGGACAGGGGGCTAATGAGCAGTTCTTC
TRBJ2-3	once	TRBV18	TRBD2	CASSPSSLAGITDTQYF	TGTGCCAGCTCACCATCCTCACTAGCGGGAATCACAGATACGCAGTATTTT
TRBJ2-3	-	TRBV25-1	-	CASRYTTEFSTDTQYF	TGTGCCAGCAGATACACCACAGAATTTAGCACAGATACGCAGTATTTT
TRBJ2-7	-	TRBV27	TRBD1	CASSVQGAYEQYF	TGTGCCAGCAGTGTACAGGGGGCCTACGAGCAGTACTTC
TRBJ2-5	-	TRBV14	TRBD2	CASSQDTGGPQETQYF	TGTGCCAGCAGCCAAGACACGGGGGGGCCCCAAGAGACCCAGTACTTC
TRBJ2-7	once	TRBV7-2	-	CASSLGGGPYSYEQYF	TGTGCCAGCAGCTTAGGGGGCGGACCTTACTCCTACGAGCAGTACTTC
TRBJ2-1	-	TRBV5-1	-	CASSLLNEQFF	TGCGCCAGCAGCTTACTCAATGAGCAGTTCTTC
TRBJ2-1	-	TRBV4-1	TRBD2	CASSQISGGVPYNEQFF	TGCGCCAGCAGCCAAATTAGCGGGGGGGTTCCCTACAATGAGCAGTTCTTC
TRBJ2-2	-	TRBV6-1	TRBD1	CASPTQGANTGELFF	TGTGCCAGTCCAACACAGGGGGCGAACACCGGGGAGCTGTTTTTT
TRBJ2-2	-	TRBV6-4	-	CASSDRSGGELFF	TGTGCCAGCAGTGACCGTTCAGGGGGGGAGCTGTTTTTT
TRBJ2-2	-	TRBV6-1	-	CASSESWTYTGELFF	TGTGCCAGCAGTGAATCCTGGACATATACCGGGGAGCTGTTTTTT
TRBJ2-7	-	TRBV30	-	CAWRGPNYEQYF	TGTGCCTGGAGGGGGCCAAACTACGAGCAGTACTTC
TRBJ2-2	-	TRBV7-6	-	CASSLGAGTNTGELFF	TGTGCCAGCAGCTTAGGGGCGGGAACGAACACCGGGGAGCTGTTTTTT
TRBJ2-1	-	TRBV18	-	CASSPTGFINNEQFF	TGTGCCAGCTCACCAACAGGGTTCATCAACAATGAGCAGTTCTTC
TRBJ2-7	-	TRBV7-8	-	CASSLGGGLSYEQYF	TGTGCCAGCAGCTTAGGGGGGGGGCTCTCCTACGAGCAGTACTTC
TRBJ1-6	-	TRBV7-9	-	CASSLAGPGYYSPLHF	TGTGCCAGCAGCTTAGCGGGCCCAGGGTATTATTCACCCCTCCACTTT
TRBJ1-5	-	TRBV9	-	CASSPHDSQNQPQHF	TGTGCCAGCAGCCCTCACGACAGTCAGAATCAGCCCCAGCATTTT
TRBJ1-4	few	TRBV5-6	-	CASSLYRGRRSEKLFF	TGTGCCAGCAGCTTGTACCGCGGAAGAAGATCTGAAAAACTGTTTTTT
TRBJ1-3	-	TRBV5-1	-	CASSLEGLTGNTIYF	TGCGCCAGCAGCTTGGAGGGGTTAACTGGAAACACCATATATTTT
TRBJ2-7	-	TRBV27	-	CASSSRLGAYEQYF	TGTGCCAGCAGTTCCCGACTCGGAGCCTACGAGCAGTACTTC
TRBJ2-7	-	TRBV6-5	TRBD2	CASSYPASGGDYEQYF	TGTGCCAGCAGTTACCCAGCTAGCGGGGGAGACTACGAGCAGTACTTC
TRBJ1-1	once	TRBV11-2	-	CASSLGLAGHTEAFF	TGTGCCAGCAGCTTAGGTCTCGCGGGTCACACTGAAGCTTTCTTT
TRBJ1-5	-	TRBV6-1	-	CASIGQTSNQPQHF	TGTGCCAGCATTGGACAGACTAGCAATCAGCCCCAGCATTTT
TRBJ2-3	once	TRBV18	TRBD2	CASSMQGRLAGTTDTQYF	TGTGCCAGCTCAATGCAGGGGAGGCTAGCGGGTACCACAGATACGCAGTATTTT
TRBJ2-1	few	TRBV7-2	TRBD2	CASSFGLASVEQFF	TGTGCCAGCAGCTTTGGACTAGCTTCGGTTGAGCAGTTCTTC
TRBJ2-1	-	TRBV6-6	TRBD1	CATGTGESYNEQFF	TGTGCCACCGGAACAGGGGAGTCCTACAATGAGCAGTTCTTC
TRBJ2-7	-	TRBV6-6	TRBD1	CASSDRQGLNEQYF	TGTGCCAGCAGTGACCGACAGGGTCTGAACGAGCAGTACTTC
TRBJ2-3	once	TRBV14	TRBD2	CASSQDWSGVGLTQYF	TGTGCCAGCAGCCAAGATTGGAGCGGGGTCGGACTTACGCAGTATTTT
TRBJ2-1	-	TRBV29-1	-	CSVESSVYNEQFF	TGCAGCGTTGAAAGTTCGGTCTACAATGAGCAGTTCTTC
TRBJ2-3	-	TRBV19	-	CASSLGAGTDTQYF	TGTGCCAGTAGTTTGGGGGCCGGCACAGATACGCAGTATTTT
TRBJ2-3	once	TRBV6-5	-	CASRARWDTQYF	TGTGCCAGCAGGGCTCGTTGGGATACGCAGTATTTT
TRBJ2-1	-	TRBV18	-	CASSPPDTSFYNEQFF	TGTGCCAGCTCACCCCCGGACACTTCATTCTACAATGAGCAGTTCTTC
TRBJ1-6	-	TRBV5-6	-	CASSLRGINSPLHF	TGTGCCAGCAGCTTGCGGGGAATAAATTCACCCCTCCACTTT
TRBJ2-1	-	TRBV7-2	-	CASSSNWGAGGYNEQFF	TGTGCCAGCAGCTCAAATTGGGGGGCAGGGGGCTACAATGAGCAGTTCTTC
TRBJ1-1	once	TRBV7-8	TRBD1	CASGNNRGHTEAFF	TGTGCCAGCGGTAATAACAGGGGTCACACTGAAGCTTTCTTT
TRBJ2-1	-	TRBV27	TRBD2	CASSSGSLAGNEQFF	TGTGCCAGCAGTAGTGGGTCTCTAGCGGGTAATGAGCAGTTCTTC
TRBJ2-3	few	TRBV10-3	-	CAISESADTQYF	TGTGCCATCAGTGAGTCCGCAGATACGCAGTATTTT
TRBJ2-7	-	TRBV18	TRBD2	CASSPTSGGLTYEQYF	TGTGCCAGCTCACCAACTAGCGGGGGGCTAACCTACGAGCAGTACTTC
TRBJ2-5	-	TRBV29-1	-	CSTNKEGPRTQYF	TGCAGCACCAATAAAGAGGGCCCCAGGACCCAGTACTTC
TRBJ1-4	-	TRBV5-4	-	CASSLVGRGRLGKLFF	TGTGCCAGCAGCTTGGTGGGCAGGGGACGTCTGGGAAAACTGTTTTTT
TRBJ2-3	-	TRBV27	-	CASSSYTDTQYF	TGTGCCAGCAGTTCCTACACAGATACGCAGTATTTT
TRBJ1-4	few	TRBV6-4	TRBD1	CASSFGQGGREKLFF	TGTGCCAGCAGCTTCGGACAGGGTGGGAGGGAAAAACTGTTTTTT
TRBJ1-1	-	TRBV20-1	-	CSAGDGDEAFF	TGCAGTGCTGGAGACGGAGATGAAGCTTTCTTT
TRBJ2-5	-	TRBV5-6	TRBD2	CASSDSGTSGVGRETQYF	TGTGCTAGCAGCGATTCCGGGACTAGCGGGGTTGGGCGAGAGACCCAGTACTTC
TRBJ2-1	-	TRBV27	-	CASSPPTAYNEQFF	TGTGCCAGCAGTCCCCCGACAGCCTACAATGAGCAGTTCTTC
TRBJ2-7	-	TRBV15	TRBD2	CATSRALAGSYEQYF	TGTGCCACCAGCAGAGCACTAGCGGGGTCCTACGAGCAGTACTTC